One and the same sample provided the 22 T cell receptor beta chains below, sequenced in a study of T cells after yellow fever vaccination (dated by TCRdb to the late 2010s). The receptor library was made with 5' RACE. Instrument used: Illumina HiSeq 2500. TCRdb took the public reads, trimmed them with fastp at Q25, ran MiXCR for clone calling and kept in-frame beta chains. Rows are unified per CDR3 protein, each entry keeping the most common DNA and genes. The sample table lists hundreds of thousands of distinct CDR3 sequences, 9% to 15% of them with a count of one. The ten largest make up more than 12% of the sample. The intended sense of this specimen's treatment or condition label: live attenuated yellow fever vaccine strain. The sample in question was PBMCs, obtained on the day of the yellow fever booster vaccination. These receptors were obtained from a man younger than 45 who received the YFV17D yellow fever vaccine.

This sequence joins TRBV3-1 and TRBJ2-7, with D perhaps given as TRBD1 or TRBD2 (5 bases each). The CDR3 has 17 residues. V lost 4 bases to trimming and J lost 0 bases, with 19 bases between them. Germline assignment: CDR1 LGHDT and CDR2 YNNKEL (reference sequence). The CDR3 DNA is TGTGCCAGCAGCCCATGGGGTTCCCGGGACCACTCCTACGAGCAGTACTTC. Its translation is CASSPWGSRDHSYEQYF.

CDR3 nucleotides: TGTGCCAGCGCAGAGGGGGCTCCAGGGGAGCAGTACTTC. It translates to CASAEGAPGEQYF. The chain uses TRBV6-1 and TRBJ2-7, with 7 nucleotides matching TRBD1. This CDR3 spans 13 amino acids. Germline CDR1 MNHNS, CDR2 SASEGT. V dropped 8 bases and J dropped 7; count of bases not matched to a gene: 11.

The CDR3: CSARRGLGPHEQYF. In DNA form, the CDR3 reads TGCAGTGCTAGGAGGGGACTAGGCCCCCACGAGCAGTACTTC. J is TRBJ2-7 and V is TRBV20-1, with 8 bases lining up with TRBD2. The J segment lost 5 bases and the V segment lost 3 bases, leaving 9 bases of the junction unmatched. The CDR3 spans 14 residues. The germline CDR1 and CDR2 sequences are DFQATT and SNEGSKA (reference sequence).

This clonotype was seen only a few times. The rearrangement joins TRBV7-2 to TRBJ2-7, with D maybe TRBD1 (6 bases). Germline CDR1 reads SGHTA; CDR2 reads FQGNSA. V was pared by 5 bases and J by 3 bases, with 17 bases between. This CDR3 region has 15 residues. In nucleotides, the CDR3 is TGTGCCAGCAGCGTCAACCCGGGACAAGACTACGAGCAGTACTTC. This translates into CASSVNPGQDYEQYF.

This chain connects TRBV6-5 to TRBJ2-2; D uncertain. This CDR3 is 15 amino acids long. Germline CDR1 MNHEY, CDR2 SVGAGI. Trimming shortened V by 3 bases and J by 2 bases, and 10 bases separated the two germline ends. The CDR3, as DNA: TGTGCCAGCAGTTATTCACAGACCAACACCGGGGAGCTGTTTTTT. This encodes CASSYSQTNTGELFF.

The chain links TRBV7-1 to TRBJ2-2, with D tentatively TRBD2 (5 bases). TRBV7-1 is sorted into the ORF group, with uncertain function. This CDR3 contains 19 residues. Trimming shortened V by 0 bases and J by 3 bases, and 20 bases separated the two germline ends. CDR3: CASSSAGEGPPKYTGELFF. The CDR3 DNA follows: TGTGCCAGCAGCTCAGCGGGAGAAGGACCCCCCAAATACACCGGGGAGCTGTTTTTT.

This clonotype has at least ten counts. V usage is TRBV19 and J usage is TRBJ2-1; D remains ambiguous. Germline CDR1 and CDR2: LNHDA and SQIVND (reference sequence). With 2 bases removed from V and 6 bases from J, the gap between germline ends came to 5 bases. The length of the CDR3 is 12 residues. The CDR3 bases are TGTGCCAGTAGTATACTAGGCAATGAGCAGTTCTTC. This translates into CASSILGNEQFF.

This clonotype was detected many times. A junction boundary mismatches the germline segment, possibly from a read error. The chain links TRBV5-1 to TRBJ2-5; TRBD1 matches 10 bases. Germline V CDR1 and CDR2: SGHRS, YFSETQ. This CDR3 spans 14 amino acids. The CDR3 coding sequence is TGTGCCAGCAGCCTGACAGGGGGCTTGGAGACCCAGTACTTC. Its protein is CASSLTGGLETQYF.

This clonotype was counted a few times. The rearrangement links TRBV29-1 to TRBJ2-5; D is unresolved. CDR3 length: 12 amino acids. The germline V gene has CDR1 SQVTM and CDR2 ANQGSEA. Trimming stripped 7 bases from V and 1 base from J, with 10 bases between. The DNA of the CDR3 is TGCAGCGGGCGAGCAACCCAAGAGACCCAGTACTTC. Encoded protein: CSGRATQETQYF.

This chain uses TRBV27 with TRBJ1-3; D is uncertain. Looked up from germline, CDR1 is MNHEY and CDR2 is SMNVEV (reference sequence). Trimming cost V 8 bases and J 4 bases, with 15 bases left between them. The CDR3 has 14 amino acids. The CDR3 sequence is CASSAARRGNTIYF. The DNA of the CDR3 is TGTGCCAGCTCGGCGGCCAGGCGCGGAAACACCATATATTTT.

The chain joins TRBV5-4 to TRBJ2-1, with 8 bases lining up with TRBD2. V dropped 4 bases and J dropped 7; count of bases not matched to a gene: 10. The CDR3 totals 15 residues. CDR1 is SGHNT, CDR2 YYREEE, per germline (reference sequence). The CDR3 DNA sequence: TGTGCCAGCAGCCGGCCGGGACTAGGGGGTAATGAGCAGTTCTTC. Its protein product is CASSRPGLGGNEQFF. The complete variable domain, with remaining parts taken from reference TRBV5-4 and TRBJ2-1, reads ETGVTQSPTHLIKTRGQQVTLRCSSQSGHNTVSWYQQALGQGPQFIFQYYREEENGRGNFPPRFSGLQFPNYSSELNVNALELDDSALYLCASSRPGLGGNEQFFGPGTRLTVL.

This chain uses TRBV20-1 with TRBJ1-5; D unclear. The CDR3 sequence is 14 residues long. Germline values: CDR1 DFQATT, CDR2 SNEGSKA (reference sequence). The V and J ends lost 4 bases and 2 bases respectively, with 12 bases between them. The DNA for the CDR3 is TGCAGTGCTAAGGGTCTTGAGGGCAATCAGCCCCAGCATTTT. Its protein product is CSAKGLEGNQPQHF.

V is TRBV12-3 or TRBV12-4 and J is TRBJ1-5; unclear D gene. The CDR3 consists of 15 residues. Trimming left V 7 bases short and J 0 bases short, with 13 bases between. This chain's CDR3 is CASTTGLPSNQPQHF. Here the CDR3 DNA reads TGTGCCAGCACCACTGGACTCCCTAGCAATCAGCCCCAGCATTTT.

The chain is built from TRBV12-2 and TRBJ2-7; the D call of TRBD2 is as the table states it, not checked on the DNA. TRBV12-2 is listed as a pseudogene. The CDR3 runs to 17 residues. CDR3 sequence: CASRARVAAGGTYEQYF. CDR3 nucleotide sequence: TGTGCAAGTCGCGCTAGGGTGGCTGCGGGAGGGACCTACGAGCAGTACTTC.

Note on this clonotype: Being one base from a much bigger clone, this may be a read error. The chain links TRBV10-2 to TRBJ2-2; a weak D match, TRBD2 (5 bases). CDR1 and CDR2 from the germline V gene are WSHSY and SAAADI. The CDR3 is 14 residues long. V lost 10 bases and J lost 1, with 13 bases in between. DNA of the CDR3: TGCGCCACCACGGGAAGGATGAACACCGGGGAGCTGTTTTTT. Protein: CATTGRMNTGELFF.

In its sample, this clonotype was seen a few times. V and J are TRBV21-1 and TRBJ2-1; TRBD1 reflects the table's D call only, with no check against the DNA. TRBV21-1 is a documented pseudogene. The CDR3 loop spans 18 amino acids. CDR3 sequence reads: CASSKERHRDRGVNEQFF. The CDR3 region has the DNA TGTGCCAGCAGCAAAGAGAGGCACCGGGACAGGGGGGTCAATGAGCAGTTCTTC.

The CDR3 protein is CATRGSGRAADTQYF. The CDR3 DNA reads TGTGCCACCAGGGGTAGCGGGAGGGCCGCAGATACGCAGTATTTT. The chain couples TRBV6-1 to TRBJ2-3; 11 nucleotides agree with TRBD2. This CDR3 is built from 15 residues. Unmatched junction bases numbered 10, after V lost 10 bases and J lost 4 bases. Germline lookup yields CDR1 MNHNS and CDR2 SASEGT.

This sequence joins TRBV29-1 and TRBJ1-4; D is undetermined. This CDR3 comprises 14 residues. V was cut by 4 bases and J by 0 bases, with 9 bases left in between. From germline, CDR1 is SQVTM and CDR2 ANQGSEA. The CDR3 protein is CSVVSGATNEKLFF. CDR3 nucleotides: TGCAGCGTTGTCTCTGGCGCAACTAATGAAAAACTGTTTTTT. Full variable domain (outside the CDR3, taken from reference TRBV29-1 and TRBJ1-4): SAVISQKPSRDICQRGTSLTIQCQVDSQVTMMFWYRQQPGQSLTLIATANQGSEATYESGFVIDKFPISRPNLTFSTLTVSNMSPEDSSIYLCSVVSGATNEKLFFGSGTQLSVL.

The V gene is TRBV5-1, the J gene TRBJ1-5; tentatively, D is TRBD1 (5 bases). The V end lost 0 bases, the J end lost 1 base, and 8 bases lay between the germline ends. The germline V gene has CDR1 SGHRS and CDR2 YFSETQ. CDR3 length equals 15 residues. Here the CDR3 DNA reads TGCGCCAGCAGCTTGGCAGGGAGGAGCAATCAGCCCCAGCATTTT. As protein: CASSLAGRSNQPQHF. The complete variable domain, with remaining parts taken from reference TRBV5-1 and TRBJ1-5, reads KAGVTQTPRYLIKTRGQQVTLSCSPISGHRSVSWYQQTPGQGLQFLFEYFSETQRNKGNFPGRFSGRQFSNSRSEMNVSTLELGDSALYLCASSLAGRSNQPQHFGDGTRLSIL.

J is TRBJ1-1 and V is TRBV4-2, with no clear D. CDR1 is LGHNA, CDR2 YNFKEQ, per germline. The CDR3 spans 15 residues. V gave up 2 bases and J gave up 0 bases, with 10 bases separating them. The CDR3 bases are TGTGCCAGCAGCCAACCATATCCAGTGAACACTGAAGCTTTCTTT. This sequence encodes CASSQPYPVNTEAFF.

Remarks on this clonotype: An end of the junction does not agree with germline; a read error may underlie this. The chain couples TRBV20-1 to TRBJ2-1, with 12 bases aligning to TRBD2. Germline V gives CDR1 DFQATT, CDR2 SNEGSKA (reference sequence). The CDR3 is 13 amino acids. The CDR3 DNA is TGCAGTACTAGCGGGAGGACCTACAATGAGCAGTTCTTC. Residues: CSTSGRTYNEQFF.

There are many counts of this clonotype. The V gene is TRBV10-3, the J gene TRBJ2-3, with 11 nucleotides matching TRBD2. CDR1 is ENHRY, CDR2 SYGVKD, per germline. V gave up 4 bases and J gave up 7 bases; unmatched junction bases: 10. CDR3 size: 16 residues. The CDR3 region has the DNA TGTGCCATCAGTGGCGCACTAGCGGGAGCTATGTATACGCAGTATTTT. It translates to CAISGALAGAMYTQYF.